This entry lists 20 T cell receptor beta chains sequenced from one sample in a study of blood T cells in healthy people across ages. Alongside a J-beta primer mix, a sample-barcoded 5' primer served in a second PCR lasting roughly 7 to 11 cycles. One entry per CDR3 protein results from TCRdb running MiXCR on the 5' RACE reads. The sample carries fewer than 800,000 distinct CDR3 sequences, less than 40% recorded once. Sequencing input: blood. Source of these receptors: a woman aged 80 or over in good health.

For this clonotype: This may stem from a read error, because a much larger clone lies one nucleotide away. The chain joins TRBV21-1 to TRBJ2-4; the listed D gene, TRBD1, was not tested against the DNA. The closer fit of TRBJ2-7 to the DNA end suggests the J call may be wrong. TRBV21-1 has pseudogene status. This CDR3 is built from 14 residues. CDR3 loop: CASRTGVRAYEQYF. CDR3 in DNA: TGTGCCAGCAGGACGGGGGTCAGGGCCTACGAGCAGTACTTC.

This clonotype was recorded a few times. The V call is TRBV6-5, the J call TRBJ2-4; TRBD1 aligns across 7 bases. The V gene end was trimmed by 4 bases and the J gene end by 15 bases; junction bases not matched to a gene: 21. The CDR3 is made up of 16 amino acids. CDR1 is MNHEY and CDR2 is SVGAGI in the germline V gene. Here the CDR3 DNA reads TGTGCCAGCAGTTTTCTAAGGGGGCGCCTTACCTACGAGCGGTACTTC. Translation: CASSFLRGRLTYERYF.

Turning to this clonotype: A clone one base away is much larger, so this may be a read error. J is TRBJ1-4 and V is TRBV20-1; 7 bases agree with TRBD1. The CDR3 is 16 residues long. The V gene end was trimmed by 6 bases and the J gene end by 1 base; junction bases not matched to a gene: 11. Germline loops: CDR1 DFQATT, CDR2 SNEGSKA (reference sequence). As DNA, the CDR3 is TGCAGTGCCCGGGACAGAAGGAGGCGAACTAATGAAAAACTGTTTTTT. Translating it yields CSARDRRRRTNEKLFF.

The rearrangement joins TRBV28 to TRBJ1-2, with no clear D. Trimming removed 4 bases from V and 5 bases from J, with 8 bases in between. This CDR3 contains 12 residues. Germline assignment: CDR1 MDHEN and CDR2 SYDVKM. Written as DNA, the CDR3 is TGTGCCAGCAGTTCAGGAACTTATGGCTACACCTTC. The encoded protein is CASSSGTYGYTF.

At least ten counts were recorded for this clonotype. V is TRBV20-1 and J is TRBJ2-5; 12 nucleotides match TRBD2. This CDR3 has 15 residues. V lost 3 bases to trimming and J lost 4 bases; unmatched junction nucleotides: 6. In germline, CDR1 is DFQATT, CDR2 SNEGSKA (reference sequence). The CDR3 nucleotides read TGCAGTGCTAGGCCTAGCGGGGGGGCCCGAGAGACCCAGTACTTC. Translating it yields CSARPSGGARETQYF.

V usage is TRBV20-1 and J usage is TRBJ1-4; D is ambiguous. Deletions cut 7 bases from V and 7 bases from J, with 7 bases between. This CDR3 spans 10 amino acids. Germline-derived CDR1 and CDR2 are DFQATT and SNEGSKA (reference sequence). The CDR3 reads CSGFSEKLFF. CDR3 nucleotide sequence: TGCAGTGGTTTTAGTGAAAAACTGTTTTTT.

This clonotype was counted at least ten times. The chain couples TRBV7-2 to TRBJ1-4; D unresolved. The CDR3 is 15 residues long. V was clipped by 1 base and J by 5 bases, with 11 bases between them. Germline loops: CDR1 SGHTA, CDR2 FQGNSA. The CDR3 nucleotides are TGTGCCAGCAGCTTAGATGGCCACCAAAATGAAAAACTGTTTTTT. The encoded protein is CASSLDGHQNEKLFF.

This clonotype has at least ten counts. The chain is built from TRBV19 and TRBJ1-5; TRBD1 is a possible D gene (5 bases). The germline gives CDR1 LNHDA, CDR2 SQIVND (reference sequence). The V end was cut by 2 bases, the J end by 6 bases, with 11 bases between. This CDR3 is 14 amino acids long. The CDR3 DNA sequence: TGTGCCAGTAGTATATCAGGGATTAGTCAGCCCCAGCATTTT. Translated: CASSISGISQPQHF.

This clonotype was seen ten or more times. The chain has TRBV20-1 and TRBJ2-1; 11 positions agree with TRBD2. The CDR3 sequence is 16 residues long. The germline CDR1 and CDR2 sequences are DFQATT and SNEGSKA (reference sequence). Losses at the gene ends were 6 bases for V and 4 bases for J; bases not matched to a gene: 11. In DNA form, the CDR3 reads TGCAGTGCCGTGGGGCTAGCGGGGGGCGGATACAATGAGCAGTTCTTC. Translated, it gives CSAVGLAGGGYNEQFF.

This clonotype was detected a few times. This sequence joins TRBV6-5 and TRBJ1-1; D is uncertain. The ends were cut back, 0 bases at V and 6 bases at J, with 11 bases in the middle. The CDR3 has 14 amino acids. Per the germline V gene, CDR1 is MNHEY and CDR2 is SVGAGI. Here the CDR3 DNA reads TGTGCCAGCAGTTACTCGGAGAGGAGCGCTGAAGCTTTCTTT. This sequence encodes CASSYSERSAEAFF.

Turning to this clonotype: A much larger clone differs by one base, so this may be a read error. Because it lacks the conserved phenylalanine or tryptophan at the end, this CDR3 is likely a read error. The CDR3 is CASSDSGPTDTQYL. CDR3 DNA sequence: TGTGCCAGCAGTGACAGCGGACCTACGGATACGCAGTATTTG. V usage is TRBV6-1 and J usage is TRBJ2-3; D might be TRBD2 (5 bases). The CDR3 is 14 residues long. With 3 bases removed from V and 6 bases from J, the gap between germline ends came to 13 bases. The V gene's germline CDR1 is MNHNS and CDR2 SASEGT.

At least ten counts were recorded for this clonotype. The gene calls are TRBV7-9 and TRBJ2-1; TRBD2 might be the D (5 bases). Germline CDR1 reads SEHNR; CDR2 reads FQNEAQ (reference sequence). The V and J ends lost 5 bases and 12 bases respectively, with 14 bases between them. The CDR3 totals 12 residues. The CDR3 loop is CASSQSRAGQFF. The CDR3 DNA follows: TGTGCCAGCAGCCAAAGCCGGGCGGGGCAGTTCTTC.

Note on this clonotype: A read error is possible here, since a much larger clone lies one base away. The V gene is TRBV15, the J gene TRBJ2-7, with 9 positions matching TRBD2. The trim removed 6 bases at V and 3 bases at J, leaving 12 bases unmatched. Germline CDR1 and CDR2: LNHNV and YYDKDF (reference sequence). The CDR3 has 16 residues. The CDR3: CATRGGRAGGNYEQYF. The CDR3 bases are TGTGCCACCAGGGGCGGACGAGCGGGGGGTAACTACGAGCAGTACTTC.

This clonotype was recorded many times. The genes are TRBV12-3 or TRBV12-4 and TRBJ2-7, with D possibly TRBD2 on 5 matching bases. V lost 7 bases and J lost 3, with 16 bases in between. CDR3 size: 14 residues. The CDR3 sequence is CASILYGRDYEQYF. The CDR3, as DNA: TGTGCCAGCATTCTATATGGCCGGGACTACGAGCAGTACTTC.

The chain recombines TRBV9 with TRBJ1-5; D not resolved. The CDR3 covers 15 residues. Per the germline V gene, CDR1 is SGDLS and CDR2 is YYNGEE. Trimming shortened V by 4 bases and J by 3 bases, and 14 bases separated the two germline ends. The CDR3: CASSPGSAPNQPQHF. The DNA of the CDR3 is TGTGCCAGCAGCCCGGGCTCTGCCCCCAATCAGCCCCAGCATTTT.

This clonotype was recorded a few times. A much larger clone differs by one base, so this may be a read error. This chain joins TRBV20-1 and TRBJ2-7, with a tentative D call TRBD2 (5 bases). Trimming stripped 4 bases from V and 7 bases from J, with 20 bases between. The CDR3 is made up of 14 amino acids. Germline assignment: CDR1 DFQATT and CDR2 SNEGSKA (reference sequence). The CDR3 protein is CSATEGPRPHEQYF. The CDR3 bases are TGCAGTGCTACAGAGGGTCCACGACCCCATGAGCAGTACTTC.

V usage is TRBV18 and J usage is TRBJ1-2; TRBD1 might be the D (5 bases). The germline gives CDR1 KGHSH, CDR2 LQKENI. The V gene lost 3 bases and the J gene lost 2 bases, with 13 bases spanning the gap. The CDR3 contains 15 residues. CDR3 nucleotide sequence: TGTGCCAGCTCACCCCTGGAGGGGCAGAACTATGGCTACACCTTC. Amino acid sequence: CASSPLEGQNYGYTF.

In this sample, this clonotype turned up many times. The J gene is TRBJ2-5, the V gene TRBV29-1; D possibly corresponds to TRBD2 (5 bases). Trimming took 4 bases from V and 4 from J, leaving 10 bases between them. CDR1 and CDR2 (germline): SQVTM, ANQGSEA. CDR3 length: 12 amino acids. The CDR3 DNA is TGCAGCGTTGGGACTTTAAGAGAGACCCAGTACTTC. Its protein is CSVGTLRETQYF.

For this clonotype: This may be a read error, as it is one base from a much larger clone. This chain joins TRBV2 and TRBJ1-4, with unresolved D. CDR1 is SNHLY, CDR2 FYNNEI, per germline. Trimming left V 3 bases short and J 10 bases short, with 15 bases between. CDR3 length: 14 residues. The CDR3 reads CASSDDGGGGKLFF. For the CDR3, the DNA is TGTGCCAGCAGTGACGACGGTGGAGGTGGAAAACTGTTTTTT.

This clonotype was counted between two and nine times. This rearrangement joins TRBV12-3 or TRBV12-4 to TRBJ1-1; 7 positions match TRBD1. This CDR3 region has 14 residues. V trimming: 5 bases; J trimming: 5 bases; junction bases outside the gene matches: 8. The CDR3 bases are TGTGCCAGCAGTGTCAAACAGGGGTTAACTGAAGCTTTCTTT. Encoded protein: CASSVKQGLTEAFF.